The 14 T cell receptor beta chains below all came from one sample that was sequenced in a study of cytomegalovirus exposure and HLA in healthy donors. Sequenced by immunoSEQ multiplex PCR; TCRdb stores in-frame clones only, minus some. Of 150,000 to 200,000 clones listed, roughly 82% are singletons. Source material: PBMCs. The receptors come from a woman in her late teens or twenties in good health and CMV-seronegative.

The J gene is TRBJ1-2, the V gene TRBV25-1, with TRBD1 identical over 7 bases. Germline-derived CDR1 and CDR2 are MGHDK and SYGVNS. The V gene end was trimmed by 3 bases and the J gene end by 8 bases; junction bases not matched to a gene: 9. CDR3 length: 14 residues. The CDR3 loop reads CASSEEGALRGYTF. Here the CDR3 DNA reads TGTGCCAGCAGTGAGGAGGGGGCCCTGAGGGGCTACACCTTC.

In DNA, the CDR3 is TGTGCCAGCAGCTTAAGACCGGACAGGGACCACTATGGCTACACCTTC. This sequence encodes CASSLRPDRDHYGYTF. The chain employs TRBV7-8 and TRBJ1-2, with TRBD1 matching over 8 bases. The germline gives CDR1 SGHVS, CDR2 FQNEAQ. V shed 2 bases, J shed 3 bases, and the junction held 8 bases outside the gene matches. The CDR3 contains 16 residues.

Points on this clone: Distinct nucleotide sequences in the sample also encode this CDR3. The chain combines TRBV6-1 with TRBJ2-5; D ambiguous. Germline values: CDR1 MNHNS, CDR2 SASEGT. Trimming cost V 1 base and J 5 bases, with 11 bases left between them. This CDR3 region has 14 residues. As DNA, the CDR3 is TGTGCCAGCAGTGAAGGGGCAGGTGGGGAGACCCAGTACTTC. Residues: CASSEGAGGETQYF.

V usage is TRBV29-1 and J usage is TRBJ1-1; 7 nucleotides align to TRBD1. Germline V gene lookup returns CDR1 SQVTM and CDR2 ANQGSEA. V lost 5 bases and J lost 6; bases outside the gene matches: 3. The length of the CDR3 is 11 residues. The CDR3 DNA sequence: TGCAGCGTTACCGGACAGGCTGAAGCTTTCTTT. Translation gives CSVTGQAEAFF.

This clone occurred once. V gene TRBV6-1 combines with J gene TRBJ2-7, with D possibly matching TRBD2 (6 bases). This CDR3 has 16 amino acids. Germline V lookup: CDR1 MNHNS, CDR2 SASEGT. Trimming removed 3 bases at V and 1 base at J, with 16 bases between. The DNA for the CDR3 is TGTGCCAGCAGTGAGGTCGGGGGTTTCCCATCCTACGAGCAGTACTTC. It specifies CASSEVGGFPSYEQYF.

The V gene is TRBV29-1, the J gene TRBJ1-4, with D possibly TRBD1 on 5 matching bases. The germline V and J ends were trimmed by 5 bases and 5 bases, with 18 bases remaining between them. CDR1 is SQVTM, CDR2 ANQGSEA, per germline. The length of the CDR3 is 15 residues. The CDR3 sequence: CSVRLAARGNEKLFF. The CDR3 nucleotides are TGCAGCGTTCGCCTTGCGGCGCGGGGGAATGAAAAACTGTTTTTT.

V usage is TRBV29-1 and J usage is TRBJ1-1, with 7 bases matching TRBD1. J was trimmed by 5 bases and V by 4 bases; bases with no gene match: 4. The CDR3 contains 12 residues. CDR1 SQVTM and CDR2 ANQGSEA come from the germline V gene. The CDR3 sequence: CSVVEGATEAFF. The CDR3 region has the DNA TGCAGCGTTGTCGAGGGGGCTACTGAAGCTTTCTTT.

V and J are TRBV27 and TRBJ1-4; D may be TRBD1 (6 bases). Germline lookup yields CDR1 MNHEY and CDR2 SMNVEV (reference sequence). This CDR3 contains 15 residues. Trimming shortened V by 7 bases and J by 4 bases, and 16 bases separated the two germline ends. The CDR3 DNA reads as TGTGCCAGCACCGACACAGGGAGGGGTAATGAAAAACTGTTTTTT. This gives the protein CASTDTGRGNEKLFF.

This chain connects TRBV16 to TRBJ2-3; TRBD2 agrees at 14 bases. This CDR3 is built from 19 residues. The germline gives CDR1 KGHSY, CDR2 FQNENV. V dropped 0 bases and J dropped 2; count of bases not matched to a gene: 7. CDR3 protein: CASSQSGTSGSRFTDTQYF. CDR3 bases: TGTGCCAGCAGCCAATCCGGGACTAGCGGGAGCCGGTTCACAGATACGCAGTATTTT.

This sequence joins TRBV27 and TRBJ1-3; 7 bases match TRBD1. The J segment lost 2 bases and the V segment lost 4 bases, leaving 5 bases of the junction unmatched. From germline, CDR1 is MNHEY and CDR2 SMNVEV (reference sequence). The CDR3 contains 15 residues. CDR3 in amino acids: CASSSHRGTGNTIYF. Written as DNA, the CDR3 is TGTGCCAGCAGTTCCCACAGGGGTACTGGAAACACCATATATTTT.

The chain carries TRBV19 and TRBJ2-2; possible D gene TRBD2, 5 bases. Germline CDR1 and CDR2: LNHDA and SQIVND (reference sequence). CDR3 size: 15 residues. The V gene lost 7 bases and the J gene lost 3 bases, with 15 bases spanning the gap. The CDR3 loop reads CASNTLLRDTGELFF. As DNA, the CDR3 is TGTGCCAGTAACACCCTTTTGAGGGACACCGGGGAGCTGTTTTTT.

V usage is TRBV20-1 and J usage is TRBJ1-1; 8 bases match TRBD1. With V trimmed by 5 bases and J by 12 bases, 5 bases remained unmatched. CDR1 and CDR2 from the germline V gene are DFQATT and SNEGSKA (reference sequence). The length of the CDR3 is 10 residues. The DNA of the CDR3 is TGCAGTGCTGTTCGACAGGGGACTTTCTTT. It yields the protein CSAVRQGTFF.

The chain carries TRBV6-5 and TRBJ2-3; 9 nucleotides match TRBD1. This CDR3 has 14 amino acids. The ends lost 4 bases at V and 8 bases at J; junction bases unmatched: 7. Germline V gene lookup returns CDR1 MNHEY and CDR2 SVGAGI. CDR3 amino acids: CASSSDRGLGTQYF. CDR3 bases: TGTGCCAGCAGTTCGGACAGGGGTTTGGGTACGCAGTATTTT.

CDR3 DNA: TGCAGCGTTGTCCGGGACAGATTGTACGAGCAGTACTTC. Encoded protein: CSVVRDRLYEQYF. The chain links TRBV29-1 to TRBJ2-7, with TRBD1 matching 7 bases. Germline V gene lookup returns CDR1 SQVTM and CDR2 ANQGSEA. The CDR3 spans 13 residues. The trim removed 4 bases at V and 4 bases at J, leaving 7 bases unmatched.